These 12 T cell receptor beta chains originate from one sample sequenced in a study of CD8+CD57+ T cells in acquired aplastic anemia. Profiles of TCR beta VDJ and CDR3 were generated from a genomic DNA template. TCRdb reprocessed the reads via MiXCR and lists one record per CDR3 protein. The data hold 200,000 to 300,000 distinct CDR3 sequences, with roughly 82% observed a single time. CD8+CD57+ cell expansion had been shown by flow cytometry in patients chosen for sequencing. The source material was sorted CD4+, CD8+, or CD8+CD57+ T cells (not recorded which) from PBMCs. All receptors derive from a human donor with aplastic anemia.

The V gene is TRBV7-9, the J gene TRBJ2-1; perhaps TRBD2 as D (7 bases). This CDR3 is 16 amino acids long. V was cut by 1 base and J by 9 bases, with 19 bases left in between. Per the germline V gene, CDR1 is SEHNR and CDR2 is FQNEAQ (reference sequence). This chain's CDR3 is CASSLVPGGRCVEQFF. The CDR3 DNA sequence: TGTGCCAGCAGCTTAGTACCCGGGGGGCGGTGCGTTGAGCAGTTCTTC.

The genes are TRBV7-9 and TRBJ2-7; no reliable D call. CDR1 is SEHNR, CDR2 FQNEAQ, per germline (reference sequence). The V end lost 5 bases, the J end lost 3 bases, and 17 bases lay between the germline ends. The CDR3 extends over 15 amino acids. CDR3 protein: CASSELGPLRYEQYF. In DNA, the CDR3 is TGTGCCAGCAGCGAGCTAGGGCCCCTACGCTACGAGCAGTACTTC.

The chain combines TRBV7-9 with TRBJ2-7; no clear D. Trimming took off 4 bases at V and 4 bases at J, with 14 bases between the two ends. Germline CDR1 SEHNR, CDR2 FQNEAQ (reference sequence). This CDR3 is 14 amino acids long. The CDR3 loop is CASSYIGVSYEQYF. CDR3 coding DNA: TGTGCCAGCAGCTATATTGGGGTTTCGTACGAGCAGTACTTC.

A word on this clonotype: An end of the junction differs from the germline gene, which may be a read error. This sequence joins TRBV4-1 and TRBJ2-7, with D possibly matching TRBD2 (6 bases). There are 15 residues in the CDR3. Germline CDR1 MGHRA, CDR2 YSYEKL. In DNA form, the CDR3 reads TGCACCAGCAGCCTAACCCGGGACTCCCCCTACGAGCAGTACTTC. Translation gives CTSSLTRDSPYEQYF.

The chain joins TRBV7-2 to TRBJ1-2, with D possibly being TRBD1 (6 bases). Trimming shortened V by 3 bases and J by 10 bases, and 24 bases separated the two germline ends. There are 16 residues in the CDR3. Germline CDR1 is SGHTA and CDR2 is FQGNSA. Here the CDR3 DNA reads TGTGCCAGCAGCTTGCGGGGGGGCGCCGACTATGGTGACTACACCTTC. Residues: CASSLRGGADYGDYTF.

V gene TRBV5-5 combines with J gene TRBJ1-4, with D possibly TRBD1 on 6 matching bases. The CDR3 consists of 16 residues. Between the trimmed V and J ends, which lost 5 bases and 6 bases, there was a span of 20 bases. CDR1 SGHKS and CDR2 YYEKEE come from the germline V gene (reference sequence). The CDR3 protein is CASSLSGYRADEKLFF. The CDR3 nucleotides are TGTGCCAGCAGTTTGTCGGGCTACAGGGCGGATGAAAAACTGTTTTTT.

This clonotype has ten or more counts. At one boundary the junction diverges from the germline segment, which might be a read error. This chain uses TRBV6-5 with TRBJ2-1; 9 bases are a match to TRBD2. This CDR3 spans 14 amino acids. Looked up from germline, CDR1 is MNHEY and CDR2 is SVGAGI. CDR3 nucleotide sequence: TGCGCCAGCAGCCTGGGACTAGCTTACAATGAGCAGTTCTTC. Protein product: CASSLGLAYNEQFF.

The chain couples TRBV5-1 to TRBJ2-3, with a possible D match to TRBD2 (6 bases). The CDR3 covers 14 residues. Trimming took off 4 bases at V and 1 base at J, with 10 bases between the two ends. In germline, CDR1 is SGHRS, CDR2 YFSETQ. CDR3 sequence reads: CASSGERGTDTQYF. The CDR3 DNA is TGCGCCAGCAGCGGAGAGCGGGGCACAGATACGCAGTATTTT.

The J gene is TRBJ2-5, the V gene TRBV9; D might be TRBD1 (6 bases). V was shortened by 5 bases and J by 11 bases, with 22 bases between the two germline ends. The CDR3 is 14 amino acids. Germline CDR1 reads SGDLS; CDR2 reads YYNGEE. Written as DNA, the CDR3 is TGTGCCAGCAGGAGCAGGTCCAGGGGCCAACGTCAGTACTTC. Translation: CASRSRSRGQRQYF.

The chain carries TRBV15 and TRBJ1-5, with no clear D. V was cut by 10 bases and J by 11 bases, with 24 bases left in between. The length of the CDR3 is 14 residues. Germline V gene sequence: CDR1 LNHNV, CDR2 YYDKDF (reference sequence). The CDR3 region is CASSEAYSKETQHF. The CDR3 bases are TGTGCCAGCAGTGAAGCCTATAGCAAAGAGACCCAGCATTTT.

This chain joins TRBV19 and TRBJ1-1; a possible D gene is TRBD1 (5 bases). The V end was cut by 1 base, the J end by 1 base, with 10 bases between. This CDR3 has 15 residues. Germline lookup yields CDR1 LNHDA and CDR2 SQIVND (reference sequence). The CDR3 DNA sequence: TGTGCCAGTAGTATAGTATGGGGGGAGAACACTGAAGCTTTCTTT. Translated, it gives CASSIVWGENTEAFF.

This clonotype was recorded only once. At one end the junction does not follow the germline gene, possibly because of a read error. The chain employs TRBV5-5 and TRBJ2-7; D is possibly TRBD1 or TRBD2 (7 bases each). Germline CDR1 and CDR2: SGHKS and YYEKEE (reference sequence). The CDR3 contains 15 residues. CDR3 region: CATSRGGARNHEQYF. CDR3 nucleotides: TGTGCCACCAGCAGGGGGGGGGCTAGGAACCACGAGCAGTACTTC.